Listed below are T cell receptor beta chains from one sample, sequenced in a study of radiation and T cells in renal cell carcinoma. The table came from immunoSEQ multiplex PCR; TCRdb's copy has only in-frame clones and leaves some out. The table includes approximately 150,000 clones, roughly 83% detected once. The specimen comprised blood, sampled from a patient whose treatment included radiotherapy and nephrectomy. These receptors all stem from a woman in her forties or fifties with renal cell carcinoma. Both conserved end residues are part of each CDR3. Each record gives: V gene, clone size, D gene, J gene, CDR3 protein, CDR3 DNA. A D gene is named only where the DNA matches it firmly. Expanded clones get a size class; other rows say once, few or many, or leave the size out.

V gene: TRBV6-6
clone size: -
D gene: -
J gene: TRBJ1-1
CDR3 protein: CASTVMNTEAFF
CDR3 DNA: TGTGCCAGCACAGTAATGAACACTGAAGCTTTCTTT

V gene: TRBV30
clone size: -
D gene: TRBD1
J gene: TRBJ1-4
CDR3 protein: CAWSRTGSREKLFF
CDR3 DNA: TGTGCCTGGAGTAGGACAGGGTCTCGTGAAAAACTGTTTTTT

V gene: TRBV5-1
clone size: -
D gene: TRBD1
J gene: TRBJ2-1
CDR3 protein: CASSPGTGNEQFF
CDR3 DNA: TGCGCCAGCAGTCCCGGGACAGGGAATGAGCAGTTCTTC

V gene: TRBV29-1
clone size: -
D gene: -
J gene: TRBJ1-1
CDR3 protein: CSVGHRAGSSFWAFF
CDR3 DNA: TGCAGCGTTGGCCACCGGGCAGGTTCTTCTTTCTGGGCTTTCTTT

V gene: TRBV5-1
clone size: -
D gene: TRBD1
J gene: TRBJ1-1
CDR3 protein: CASSLATAGTGVTMNTEAFF
CDR3 DNA: TGCGCCAGCAGCTTGGCTACCGCCGGGACAGGAGTCACCATGAACACTGAAGCTTTCTTT

V gene: TRBV2
clone size: -
D gene: -
J gene: TRBJ2-7
CDR3 protein: CASSVQDSTYEQYF
CDR3 DNA: TGTGCCAGCAGTGTTCAAGACAGTACCTACGAGCAGTACTTC

V gene: TRBV7-8
clone size: -
D gene: TRBD1
J gene: TRBJ2-7
CDR3 protein: CASSEDRVGEQYF
CDR3 DNA: TGTGCCAGCAGCGAAGACAGGGTAGGCGAGCAGTACTTC

V gene: TRBV14
clone size: -
D gene: -
J gene: TRBJ2-5
CDR3 protein: CASSQGEKETQYF
CDR3 DNA: TGTGCCAGCAGCCAGGGGGAAAAAGAGACCCAGTACTTC

V gene: TRBV5-5
clone size: -
D gene: -
J gene: TRBJ2-3
CDR3 protein: CASSLGGSSKTQYF
CDR3 DNA: TGTGCCAGCAGCTTGGGCGGTAGCAGTAAGACGCAGTATTTT

V gene: TRBV25-1
clone size: -
D gene: -
J gene: TRBJ1-2
CDR3 protein: CASSEYSYGYTF
CDR3 DNA: TGTGCCAGCAGTGAATATTCCTATGGCTACACCTTC

V gene: TRBV20-1
clone size: -
D gene: -
J gene: TRBJ2-7
CDR3 protein: CSAGSREQYF
CDR3 DNA: TGCAGTGCGGGCTCCCGCGAGCAGTACTTC

V gene: TRBV7-9
clone size: few
D gene: -
J gene: TRBJ1-2
CDR3 protein: CASSPTPGKGAF
CDR3 DNA: TGTGCCAGCAGCCCAACACCAGGGAAAGGTGCCTTC

V gene: TRBV6-1
clone size: -
D gene: -
J gene: TRBJ2-2
CDR3 protein: CASSVVEKTGELFF
CDR3 DNA: TGTGCCAGCAGCGTAGTTGAGAAAACCGGGGAGCTGTTTTTT

V gene: TRBV5-1
clone size: -
D gene: -
J gene: TRBJ1-5
CDR3 protein: CASSPAGGNQPQHF
CDR3 DNA: TGCGCCAGCAGCCCAGCCGGTGGCAATCAGCCCCAGCATTTT

V gene: TRBV5-6
clone size: few
D gene: TRBD2
J gene: TRBJ2-7
CDR3 protein: CASSGGVEQYF
CDR3 DNA: TGTGCCAGCAGCGGGGGGGTCGAGCAGTACTTC

V gene: TRBV6-5
clone size: -
D gene: -
J gene: TRBJ1-5
CDR3 protein: CASGAGLNQPQHF
CDR3 DNA: TGTGCCAGCGGGGCAGGCCTCAATCAGCCCCAGCATTTT

V gene: TRBV7-2
clone size: few
D gene: -
J gene: TRBJ2-5
CDR3 protein: CASSLGGTQETQYF
CDR3 DNA: TGTGCCAGCAGCCTAGGGGGTACACAAGAGACCCAGTACTTC

V gene: TRBV5-4
clone size: -
D gene: -
J gene: TRBJ1-1
CDR3 protein: CASSWRGANTEAFF
CDR3 DNA: TGTGCCAGCAGCTGGCGGGGGGCTAACACTGAAGCTTTCTTT

V gene: TRBV28
clone size: -
D gene: TRBD1
J gene: TRBJ1-3
CDR3 protein: CASSYHGRGAGGTIYF
CDR3 DNA: TGTGCCAGCAGTTACCATGGACGGGGGGCAGGGGGCACCATATATTTT

V gene: TRBV10-3
clone size: -
D gene: TRBD1
J gene: TRBJ2-1
CDR3 protein: CAISGGRQGNEQFF
CDR3 DNA: TGTGCCATCAGTGGCGGCCGACAGGGCAATGAGCAGTTCTTC

V gene: TRBV7-2
clone size: -
D gene: -
J gene: TRBJ1-5
CDR3 protein: CASSLVPGGNQPQHF
CDR3 DNA: TGTGCCAGCAGCTTAGTTCCGGGGGGCAATCAGCCCCAGCATTTT

V gene: TRBV6-5
clone size: -
D gene: TRBD1
J gene: TRBJ2-7
CDR3 protein: CASRQGQGIYEQYF
CDR3 DNA: TGTGCCAGCAGGCAAGGACAGGGTATCTACGAGCAGTACTTC

V gene: TRBV25-1
clone size: -
D gene: -
J gene: TRBJ2-7
CDR3 protein: CASSGTRGAYEQYF
CDR3 DNA: TGTGCCAGCAGTGGGACCAGGGGCGCCTACGAGCAGTACTTC

V gene: TRBV9
clone size: -
D gene: TRBD2
J gene: TRBJ2-1
CDR3 protein: CASSVDKVGGGNNEQFF
CDR3 DNA: TGTGCCAGCAGCGTAGATAAAGTGGGCGGGGGAAACAATGAGCAGTTCTTC

V gene: TRBV6-6
clone size: -
D gene: -
J gene: TRBJ1-3
CDR3 protein: CASSTNRVGNTIYF
CDR3 DNA: TGTGCCAGCAGTACTAACAGGGTTGGAAACACCATATATTTT

V gene: TRBV25-1
clone size: -
D gene: -
J gene: TRBJ2-7
CDR3 protein: CASSKTGLPYEQYF
CDR3 DNA: TGTGCCAGCAGTAAAACAGGGCTCCCCTACGAGCAGTACTTC

V gene: TRBV2
clone size: -
D gene: TRBD1
J gene: TRBJ1-2
CDR3 protein: CASSDQGQGNGYTF
CDR3 DNA: TGTGCCAGCAGTGACCAGGGACAGGGGAATGGCTACACCTTC

V gene: TRBV25-1
clone size: -
D gene: -
J gene: TRBJ2-3
CDR3 protein: CASTSGGSTDTQYF
CDR3 DNA: TGTGCCAGCACCTCAGGGGGGAGCACAGATACGCAGTATTTT

V gene: TRBV4-1
clone size: -
D gene: -
J gene: TRBJ1-5
CDR3 protein: CASSQVSGPTSLSQHF
CDR3 DNA: TGCGCCAGCAGCCAAGTCAGTGGCCCCACCTCGTTGTCCCAGCATTTT

V gene: TRBV18
clone size: -
D gene: TRBD2
J gene: TRBJ2-2
CDR3 protein: CASSPRLAGGTNTGELFF
CDR3 DNA: TGTGCCAGCTCACCACGACTAGCGGGGGGTACGAACACCGGGGAGCTGTTTTTT

V gene: TRBV7-2
clone size: -
D gene: TRBD1
J gene: TRBJ1-2
CDR3 protein: CAGGTGINYGYTF
CDR3 DNA: TGTGCCGGGGGGACAGGGATAAACTATGGCTACACCTTC

V gene: TRBV7-2
clone size: -
D gene: -
J gene: TRBJ1-1
CDR3 protein: CASSSSVGTMNTEAFF
CDR3 DNA: TGTGCCAGCAGCTCATCGGTGGGCACCATGAACACTGAAGCTTTCTTT

V gene: TRBV2
clone size: -
D gene: TRBD2
J gene: TRBJ2-7
CDR3 protein: CASSLGAGEVYEQYF
CDR3 DNA: TGTGCCAGCAGTCTGGGAGCGGGAGAGGTCTACGAGCAGTACTTC

V gene: TRBV10-3
clone size: -
D gene: TRBD1
J gene: TRBJ2-7
CDR3 protein: CAISDGQGYEQYF
CDR3 DNA: TGTGCCATCAGTGATGGACAGGGCTACGAGCAGTACTTC

V gene: TRBV6-7
clone size: once
D gene: -
J gene: TRBJ2-1
CDR3 protein: CASSYWGQFCDEQFF
CDR3 DNA: TGTGCCAGCAGTTACTGGGGCCAGTTTTGCGATGAGCAGTTCTTC

V gene: TRBV5-1
clone size: -
D gene: -
J gene: TRBJ2-7
CDR3 protein: CASSSLAESSYEQYF
CDR3 DNA: TGCGCCAGCAGCTCCCTGGCGGAAAGCTCCTACGAGCAGTACTTC

V gene: TRBV20-1
clone size: few
D gene: -
J gene: TRBJ2-5
CDR3 protein: CSARDTKTQYF
CDR3 DNA: TGCAGTGCTAGAGATACCAAGACCCAGTACTTC

V gene: TRBV2
clone size: once
D gene: -
J gene: TRBJ2-3
CDR3 protein: CASSLTDTQYF
CDR3 DNA: TGTGCCAGCAGTCTCACAGATACGCAGTATTTT

V gene: TRBV6-5
clone size: -
D gene: TRBD1
J gene: TRBJ1-2
CDR3 protein: CASSSPGQGVGYTF
CDR3 DNA: TGTGCCAGCAGTAGCCCGGGACAGGGCGTTGGCTACACCTTC

V gene: TRBV7-2
clone size: few
D gene: -
J gene: TRBJ1-1
CDR3 protein: CASSLVGGNTEAFF
CDR3 DNA: TGTGCCAGCAGCTTAGTGGGGGGGAACACTGAAGCTTTCTTT

V gene: TRBV7-8
clone size: -
D gene: TRBD2
J gene: TRBJ2-1
CDR3 protein: CASSLGLAGGNEQFF
CDR3 DNA: TGTGCCAGCAGCCTCGGACTAGCGGGGGGTAATGAGCAGTTCTTC

V gene: TRBV28
clone size: -
D gene: -
J gene: TRBJ1-6
CDR3 protein: CASSFRVNNSPLHF
CDR3 DNA: TGTGCCAGCAGTTTCAGGGTTAATAATTCACCCCTCCACTTT

V gene: TRBV6-6
clone size: -
D gene: -
J gene: TRBJ1-1
CDR3 protein: CASILPGALGNTEAFF
CDR3 DNA: TGTGCCAGCATCCTACCTGGGGCGCTGGGGAACACTGAAGCTTTCTTT

V gene: TRBV27
clone size: -
D gene: -
J gene: TRBJ2-3
CDR3 protein: CASSLSGATDTQYF
CDR3 DNA: TGTGCCAGCAGTTTATCAGGGGCCACAGATACGCAGTATTTT

V gene: TRBV27
clone size: -
D gene: -
J gene: TRBJ1-1
CDR3 protein: CASSARDPGGTEAFF
CDR3 DNA: TGTGCCAGCAGTGCCAGGGATCCCGGGGGCACTGAAGCTTTCTTT

V gene: TRBV1
clone size: -
D gene: -
J gene: TRBJ2-7
CDR3 protein: CTSSQRVHYEQYF
CDR3 DNA: TGCACCAGCAGCCAGCGGGTCCATTACGAGCAGTACTTC

V gene: TRBV6-6
clone size: -
D gene: TRBD1
J gene: TRBJ1-6
CDR3 protein: CASSYSGTADSPLHF
CDR3 DNA: TGTGCCAGCAGTTACTCGGGGACAGCTGATTCACCCCTCCACTTT

V gene: TRBV11-3
clone size: -
D gene: TRBD1
J gene: TRBJ2-5
CDR3 protein: CASSLGTGQETQYF
CDR3 DNA: TGTGCCAGCAGCCTAGGGACAGGACAAGAGACCCAGTACTTC

V gene: TRBV28
clone size: -
D gene: -
J gene: TRBJ1-2
CDR3 protein: CASSSPSGREGIGYTF
CDR3 DNA: TGTGCCAGCAGTTCTCCCTCAGGCAGGGAAGGAATAGGCTACACCTTC

V gene: TRBV6-1
clone size: -
D gene: -
J gene: TRBJ2-7
CDR3 protein: CASIVGVGPYEQYF
CDR3 DNA: TGTGCCAGCATCGTAGGGGTAGGGCCTTACGAGCAGTACTTC

V gene: TRBV4-1
clone size: once
D gene: -
J gene: TRBJ1-2
CDR3 protein: CASSQAGGDNYGYTF
CDR3 DNA: TGCGCCAGCAGCCAAGCCGGCGGTGATAACTATGGCTACACCTTC

V gene: TRBV5-1
clone size: -
D gene: -
J gene: TRBJ2-2
CDR3 protein: CASREDRKMNTGELFF
CDR3 DNA: TGCGCCAGCAGAGAGGATAGGAAAATGAACACCGGGGAGCTGTTTTTT

V gene: TRBV7-2
clone size: -
D gene: TRBD1
J gene: TRBJ1-2
CDR3 protein: CASSPDRDYGYTF
CDR3 DNA: TGTGCCAGCAGCCCTGACAGGGACTATGGCTACACCTTC

V gene: TRBV25-1
clone size: -
D gene: -
J gene: TRBJ1-1
CDR3 protein: CATSRGHSTEAFF
CDR3 DNA: TGTGCCACAAGTAGAGGACATTCCACTGAAGCTTTCTTT

V gene: TRBV5-5
clone size: -
D gene: TRBD2
J gene: TRBJ2-1
CDR3 protein: CASSPSASGSAPSGQFF
CDR3 DNA: TGTGCCAGCAGCCCCTCGGCTAGCGGGTCGGCCCCAAGCGGTCAGTTCTTC

V gene: TRBV9
clone size: -
D gene: -
J gene: TRBJ2-5
CDR3 protein: CASSFYRAPETQYF
CDR3 DNA: TGTGCCAGCAGCTTTTACAGGGCCCCGGAGACCCAGTACTTC